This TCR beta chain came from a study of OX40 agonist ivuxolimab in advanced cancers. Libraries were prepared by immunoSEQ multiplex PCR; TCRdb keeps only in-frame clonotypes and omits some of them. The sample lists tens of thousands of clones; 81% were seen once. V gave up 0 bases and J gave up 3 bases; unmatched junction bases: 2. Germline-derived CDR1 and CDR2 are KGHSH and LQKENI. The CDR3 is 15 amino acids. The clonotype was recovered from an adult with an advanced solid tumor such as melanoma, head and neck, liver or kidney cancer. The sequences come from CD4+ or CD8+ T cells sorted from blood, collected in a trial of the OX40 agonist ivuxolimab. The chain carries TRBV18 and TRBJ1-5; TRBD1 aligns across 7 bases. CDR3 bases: TGTGCCAGCTCACCACCCGGACAGGCCAATCAGCCCCAGCATTTT. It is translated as CASSPPGQANQPQHF.